The 3 T cell receptor beta chains given below trace back to one sample, sequenced in a study of T cell clonality in common variable immunodeficiency. Profiled with immunoSEQ multiplex PCR; TCRdb holds only in-frame clones, not every one. This repertoire lists tens of thousands of clones without singletons; 10% sits in the top ten. Sequenced sample: peripheral blood mononuclear cells. The receptors derive from a person aged 18 to 75 in good health.

This clone was recorded at least ten times. The read gets to within 3 residues of the CDR3 end, and the germline J gene fills in the rest. The chain uses TRBV7-6 and TRBJ2-3; D remains unclear. This CDR3 spans 15 amino acids. CDR1 is SGHVS, CDR2 FNYEAQ, per germline. Trimming took off 5 bases at V and 2 bases at J, with 14 bases between the two ends. The CDR3 here is CASSVSRSYTDTQYF. Incomplete CDR3 DNA: TGTGCCAGCAGCGTAAGCAGGTCTTACACAGATACG.

This clone was detected ten times or more. The read terminates 3 residues before the CDR3 end, so the remaining end is supplied by the germline J gene. The V and J genes are TRBV12-5 and TRBJ2-5, with TRBD2 matching over 14 bases. Germline V CDR1 and CDR2: LGHNT, FRNRAP. Trimming cost V 5 bases and J 1 base; bases outside gene matches: 6. The CDR3 has 17 amino acids. This CDR3 is CASGPGLAGGTQETQYF. Partial CDR3 DNA: TGTGCTAGTGGTCCCGGACTAGCGGGAGGAACCCAAGAGACC.

This clone occurred a few times. The observed sequence ends 3 residues before the CDR3 terminus, with the missing tail filled in from the germline J gene. The gene calls are TRBV19 and TRBJ1-2; unclear D gene. Germline lookup yields CDR1 LNHDA and CDR2 SQIVND (reference sequence). The CDR3 runs to 12 residues. The ends were cut back, 3 bases at V and 5 bases at J, with 7 bases in the middle. The CDR3 loop is CASSISRYGYTF. Partial CDR3 DNA: TGTGCCAGTAGTATTTCCCGTTATGGC.